This T cell receptor beta chain comes out of a study of regulatory T cells in long-lasting Graves disease. Findings of the study overall: Patients with persistent disease showed a bias toward TRBV28, TRBJ1-2 and TRBJ2-5.

On this clonotype itself: As yet, its antigen is unknown. A far larger clone lies a single base away; this is likely a read error.

The authors built TCR beta libraries using iRepertoire HTBI primers and Arm-PCR of CDR3 regions. TCRdb passed the multiplex PCR reads through MiXCR, listing each CDR3 protein once. The data show hundreds of thousands of distinct CDR3 sequences, over 15% seen once. Time point specified: newly diagnosed GD, antithyroid drugs for less than 3 months. The TCR library used RNA extracted from PBMCs. Diagnoses of Graves' disease were made by American Thyroid Association guidelines. The V gene's germline CDR1 is SGHTA and CDR2 FQGNSA. The CDR3 extends over 17 amino acids. These same data were also listed under a study on T cells in Graves' hyperthyroidism and ophthalmopathy. That report notes: An absence of ophthalmopathy progression within 18 months meant stable Graves' hyperthyroidism.

The sample consisted of peripheral blood mononuclear cells (PBMCs), taken at new diagnosis, from a patient treated with antithyroid drugs. The chain combines TRBV7-2 with TRBJ2-3, with 7 bases aligning to TRBD1. The J call may be faulty, since TRBJ2-1 better matches the DNA end. This receptor was obtained from a man in his forties or fifties with Graves disease. Here the CDR3 reads CASSLGLQGIWAYEQFF. The CDR3 DNA reads TGTGCCAGCAGCTTAGGACTACAGGGGATTTGGGCCTACGAGCAGTTCTTC.